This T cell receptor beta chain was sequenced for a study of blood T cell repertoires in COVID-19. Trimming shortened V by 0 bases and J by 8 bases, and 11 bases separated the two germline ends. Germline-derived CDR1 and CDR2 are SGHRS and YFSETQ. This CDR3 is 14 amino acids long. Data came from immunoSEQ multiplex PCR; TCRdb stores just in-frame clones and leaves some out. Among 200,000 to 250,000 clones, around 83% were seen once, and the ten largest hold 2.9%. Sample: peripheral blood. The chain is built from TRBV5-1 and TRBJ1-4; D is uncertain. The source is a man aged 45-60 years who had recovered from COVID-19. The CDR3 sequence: CASSLGYSGEKLFF. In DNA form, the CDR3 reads TGCGCCAGCAGCTTGGGTTACTCGGGGGAAAAACTGTTTTTT. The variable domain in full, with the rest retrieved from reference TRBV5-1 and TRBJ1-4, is KAGVTQTPRYLIKTRGQQVTLSCSPISGHRSVSWYQQTPGQGLQFLFEYFSETQRNKGNFPGRFSGRQFSNSRSEMNVSTLELGDSALYLCASSLGYSGEKLFFGSGTQLSVL.